A selection of T cell receptor beta chains follows, all from one sample in a study of cytomegalovirus exposure and HLA in healthy donors. TCRdb keeps only in-frame clones here, not all; method: immunoSEQ multiplex PCR. This sample carries 75,000 to 95,000 clones, roughly 81% of them seen once, and the ten largest clones take 5.5% to 6.5%. Material for sequencing was PBMCs. These receptors were obtained from a woman aged 18-30 years in good health and CMV-seropositive. CDR3s include the opening cysteine and the closing phenylalanine or tryptophan. A D gene is named only where the DNA matches it firmly. A row's size may be missing; if present it is once, few, many or a size class.

j_gene,abundance,v_gene,d_gene,CDR3nt,CDR3aa
TRBJ2-5,NA,TRBV5-6,TRBD2,TGTGCCAGCAGCTTGTTGCTAGCGGGGGTCCTGTACTTC,CASSLLLAGVLYF
TRBJ2-5,NA,TRBV11-2,TRBD2,TGTGCCAGCAGCTTTAGCGGGAGTCGGATAGAGACCCAGTACTTC,CASSFSGSRIETQYF
TRBJ1-1,few,TRBV7-3,NA,TGTGCCAGCAGCTTAGGCGGGGGCGCGGGTACTGAAGCTTTCTTT,CASSLGGGAGTEAFF
TRBJ1-3,once,TRBV5-1,NA,TGCGCCAGCAGATCAGGGGTTCTTGGTGGAAACACCATATATTTT,CASRSGVLGGNTIYF
TRBJ2-6,NA,TRBV2,NA,TGTGCCAGCAGTTCAGGGGCGGTCGGGGCCAACGTCCTGACTTTC,CASSSGAVGANVLTF
TRBJ2-3,once,TRBV2,NA,TGTGCCGGTTCGATAGGACTGAACACAGATACGCAGTATTTT,CAGSIGLNTDTQYF
TRBJ1-1,once,TRBV2,NA,TGTGCCGGGGGATGGGGGGGGAACACTGAAGCTTTCTTT,CAGGWGGNTEAFF
TRBJ2-3,NA,TRBV7-2,NA,TGTGCCAGCAGCGGCGGCGGGGCTAGCACAGATACGCAGTATTTT,CASSGGGASTDTQYF
TRBJ1-1,NA,TRBV7-9,TRBD1,TGTGCCAGCAGCTCGACAGGGTCAGGCGCTTTCTTT,CASSSTGSGAFF
TRBJ2-7,NA,TRBV28,NA,TGTGCCAGCAGAATTGGACAACCCTACGAGCAGTACTTC,CASRIGQPYEQYF
TRBJ1-1,once,TRBV7-2,NA,TGTGCCAGCAGCTTAGGGCCTTACGCGAACACTGAAGCTTTCTTT,CASSLGPYANTEAFF
TRBJ2-4,few,TRBV25-1,NA,TGTGCCAGCAGTGAACCAACAGGCCGCAACATTCAGTACTTC,CASSEPTGRNIQYF
TRBJ1-3,NA,TRBV5-1,NA,TGCGCCAGCCAGCCCACCGGAGCGGAAAACACCATATATTTT,CASQPTGAENTIYF
TRBJ1-1,NA,TRBV5-1,NA,TGCGCCAGCAGCTTGGGACCCCGGGAGGGCGTGAACACTGAAGCTTTCTTT,CASSLGPREGVNTEAFF
TRBJ1-1,NA,TRBV19,NA,TGTGCCAGTACCCCTTTCTTTGGGACACGCATCACTGAAGCTTTCTTT,CASTPFFGTRITEAFF
TRBJ1-2,NA,TRBV29-1,NA,TGCAGCGTTGAAACACAGAACTATGGCTACACCTTC,CSVETQNYGYTF
TRBJ1-1,NA,TRBV15,NA,TGTGCCACCAGCAGAGAGTCGTGGAGGTTCTCGACTGAAGCTTTCTTT,CATSRESWRFSTEAFF
TRBJ2-1,NA,TRBV4-1,TRBD1,TGCGCCAGCGGCCCGGGACAGGAGAACAATGAGCAGTTCTTC,CASGPGQENNEQFF
TRBJ2-7,NA,TRBV15,TRBD2,TGTGCCACCAGCAGAGATCCGGGCGGGGGTCAGCAGTACTTC,CATSRDPGGGQQYF
TRBJ1-5,NA,TRBV6-6,NA,TGTGCCACTTTGGGGGCGGATTATAGCAATCAGCCCCAGCATTTT,CATLGADYSNQPQHF
TRBJ2-7,NA,TRBV28,TRBD2,TGTGCCAGCAGTTTTGGGAGGGTTGGAACCTACGAGCAGTACTTC,CASSFGRVGTYEQYF
TRBJ2-3,NA,TRBV15,NA,TGTGCCACCAGCAGTCCCGGCCGAGACAGTCGGGGCACAGATACGCAGTATTTT,CATSSPGRDSRGTDTQYF
TRBJ2-7,NA,TRBV30,TRBD2,TGTGCCTGGAGTGAAGTGGGACTAGCGGGTTTAGAGCAGTACTTC,CAWSEVGLAGLEQYF
TRBJ2-7,NA,TRBV9,NA,TGTGCCAGCAGCGCAGGATTTTCGGTGGACGAGCAGTACTTC,CASSAGFSVDEQYF
TRBJ1-2,NA,TRBV14,TRBD1,TGTGCCAGCAGCCGCGTTTTTGGACAGGGGAAGAACTATGGCTACACCTTC,CASSRVFGQGKNYGYTF
TRBJ2-3,many,TRBV5-8,TRBD2,TGTGCAGAGACTAGCGGATACACAGATACGCAGTATTTT,CAETSGYTDTQYF
TRBJ2-1,NA,TRBV15,TRBD1,TGTGCCACCAGCAGCAACCGGGACAGAGCCTACAATGAGCAGTTCTTC,CATSSNRDRAYNEQFF
TRBJ2-1,few,TRBV7-9,TRBD2,TGTGCCAGCAGAGTCGCCGGGAGGAGTGAGCAGTTCTTC,CASRVAGRSEQFF
TRBJ2-7,NA,TRBV28,NA,TGTGCCAGCAGTCTAGGGGTTGAGCAGTACTTC,CASSLGVEQYF
TRBJ1-2,NA,TRBV6-6,TRBD1,TGTGCCAGCAGAGCTTCACAGGGGGATTCCGACTATGGCTACACCTTC,CASRASQGDSDYGYTF
TRBJ2-7,NA,TRBV7-2,NA,TGTGCCAGCAGCCCGACAACGGCCTACACATACGAGCAGTACTTC,CASSPTTAYTYEQYF
TRBJ2-1,once,TRBV7-9,TRBD2,TGTGCCAGCAGCTTGACTAGCGGGGGAAGCTCCTACAATGAGCAGTTCTTC,CASSLTSGGSSYNEQFF